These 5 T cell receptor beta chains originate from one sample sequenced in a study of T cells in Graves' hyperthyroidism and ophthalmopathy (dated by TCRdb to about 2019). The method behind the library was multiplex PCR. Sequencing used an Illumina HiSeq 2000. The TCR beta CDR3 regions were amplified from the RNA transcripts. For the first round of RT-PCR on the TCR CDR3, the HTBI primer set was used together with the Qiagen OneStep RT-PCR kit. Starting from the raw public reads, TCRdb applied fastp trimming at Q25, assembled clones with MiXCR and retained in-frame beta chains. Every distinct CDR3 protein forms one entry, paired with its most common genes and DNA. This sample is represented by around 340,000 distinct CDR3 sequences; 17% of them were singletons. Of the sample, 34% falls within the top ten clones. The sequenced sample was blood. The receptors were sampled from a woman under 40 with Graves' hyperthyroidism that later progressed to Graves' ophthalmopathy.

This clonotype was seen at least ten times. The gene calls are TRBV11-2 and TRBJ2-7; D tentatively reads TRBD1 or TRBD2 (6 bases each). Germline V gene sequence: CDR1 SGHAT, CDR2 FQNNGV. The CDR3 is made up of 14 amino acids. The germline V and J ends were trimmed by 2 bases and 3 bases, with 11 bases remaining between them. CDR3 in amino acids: CASSLWGANYEQYF. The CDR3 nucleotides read TGTGCCAGCAGCTTATGGGGGGCAAACTACGAGCAGTACTTC.

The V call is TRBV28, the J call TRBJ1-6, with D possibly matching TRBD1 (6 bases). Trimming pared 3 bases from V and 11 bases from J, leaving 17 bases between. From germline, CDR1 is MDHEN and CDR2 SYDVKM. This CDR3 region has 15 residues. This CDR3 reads CASSLHQGSGPPLHF. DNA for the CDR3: TGTGCCAGCAGTTTGCACCAGGGGAGTGGGCCACCCCTCCACTTT.

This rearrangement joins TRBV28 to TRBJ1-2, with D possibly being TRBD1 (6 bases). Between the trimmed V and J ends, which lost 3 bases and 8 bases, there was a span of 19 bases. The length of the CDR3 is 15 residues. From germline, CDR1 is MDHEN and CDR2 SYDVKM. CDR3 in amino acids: CASSFIGGGLLGYTF. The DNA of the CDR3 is TGTGCCAGCAGTTTTATCGGGGGGGGCCTCTTGGGCTACACCTTC.

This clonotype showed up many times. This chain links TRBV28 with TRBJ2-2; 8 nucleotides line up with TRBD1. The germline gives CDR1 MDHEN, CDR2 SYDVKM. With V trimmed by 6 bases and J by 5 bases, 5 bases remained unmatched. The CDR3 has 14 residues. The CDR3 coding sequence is TGTGCCAGCAGCTGGGACAGGAGAACCGGGGAGCTGTTTTTT. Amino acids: CASSWDRRTGELFF.

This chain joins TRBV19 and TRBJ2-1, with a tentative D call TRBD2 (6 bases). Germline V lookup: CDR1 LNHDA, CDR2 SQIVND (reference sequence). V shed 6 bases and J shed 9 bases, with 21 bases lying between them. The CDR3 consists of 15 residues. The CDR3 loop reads CASSHGLADHREQFF. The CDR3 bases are TGTGCCAGTAGCCATGGGTTAGCGGACCATCGTGAGCAGTTCTTC.